This is a list of T cell receptor beta chains from one sample in a study of T cell responses to AZD1222 COVID-19 vaccine. Assay used: immunoSEQ multiplex PCR; TCRdb lists only in-frame clones, some missing. Of some 73,000 clones in the sample, about 91% are singletons; the top ten hold about 9%. Here the sequenced sample was peripheral blood, taken 28 days after the second AZD1222 dose. The receptors originated from an adult who received the AZD1222 COVID-19 vaccine. The CDR3 runs from the conserved cysteine through the conserved F or W. Each record gives: clone size, V gene, D gene, J gene, CDR3 protein, CDR3 DNA. A D gene is named only where the DNA matches it firmly. Clone size is not always given. Where it is, it says once, few, many or a class for expanded clones.

clone size: NA; V gene: TRBV19; D gene: NA; J gene: TRBJ1-1; CDR3 protein: CASQNTEAFF; CDR3 DNA: TGTGCCAGTCAGAACACTGAAGCTTTCTTT
clone size: NA; V gene: TRBV19; D gene: NA; J gene: TRBJ1-1; CDR3 protein: CASGVMGGTEAFF; CDR3 DNA: TGTGCCAGTGGGGTCATGGGGGGCACTGAAGCTTTCTTT
clone size: NA; V gene: TRBV18; D gene: TRBD1; J gene: TRBJ2-6; CDR3 protein: CASSPLMDRVPGANVLTF; CDR3 DNA: TGTGCCAGCTCACCACTGATGGACAGGGTTCCTGGGGCCAACGTCCTGACTTTC
clone size: NA; V gene: TRBV29-1; D gene: NA; J gene: TRBJ2-6; CDR3 protein: CSVEVRTNVLTF; CDR3 DNA: TGCAGCGTTGAAGTGAGGACCAACGTCCTGACTTTC
clone size: NA; V gene: TRBV5-1; D gene: NA; J gene: TRBJ2-3; CDR3 protein: CASSLQGALRDTQYF; CDR3 DNA: TGCGCCAGCAGCCTACAAGGGGCATTGAGAGATACGCAGTATTTT
clone size: NA; V gene: TRBV19; D gene: TRBD1; J gene: TRBJ2-7; CDR3 protein: CASSTSGTGYSEQYF; CDR3 DNA: TGTGCCAGTAGTACCTCCGGGACAGGGTACTCCGAGCAGTACTTC
clone size: NA; V gene: TRBV3-1/TRBV3-2; D gene: TRBD1; J gene: TRBJ1-2; CDR3 protein: CASSRGQAFYGYTF; CDR3 DNA: TGTGCCAGCAGCCGCGGACAGGCCTTCTATGGCTACACCTTC
clone size: NA; V gene: TRBV28; D gene: TRBD1; J gene: TRBJ1-3; CDR3 protein: CASSKGQISGNTIYF; CDR3 DNA: TGTGCCAGCAGCAAGGGACAGATCTCTGGAAACACCATATATTTT
clone size: NA; V gene: TRBV5-1; D gene: NA; J gene: TRBJ1-3; CDR3 protein: CASSLAVNSGNTIYF; CDR3 DNA: TGCGCCAGCAGCTTGGCCGTTAACTCTGGAAACACCATATATTTT
clone size: once; V gene: TRBV5-1; D gene: NA; J gene: TRBJ2-5; CDR3 protein: CASSAAGTAGRETQYF; CDR3 DNA: TGCGCCAGCAGCGCCGCCGGGACAGCGGGTAGAGAGACCCAGTACTTC
clone size: NA; V gene: TRBV10-2; D gene: NA; J gene: TRBJ2-3; CDR3 protein: CASRGSVDTQYF; CDR3 DNA: TGCGCCAGCAGGGGTAGCGTGGATACGCAGTATTTT
clone size: NA; V gene: TRBV2; D gene: NA; J gene: TRBJ2-2; CDR3 protein: CASTPVYTGELFF; CDR3 DNA: TGTGCCAGCACCCCAGTCTACACCGGGGAGCTGTTTTTT
clone size: NA; V gene: TRBV28; D gene: TRBD1; J gene: TRBJ1-6; CDR3 protein: CASSIGTGYSPLHF; CDR3 DNA: TGTGCCAGCTCGATCGGGACAGGGTATTCACCCCTCCACTTT
clone size: NA; V gene: TRBV6-2/TRBV6-3; D gene: NA; J gene: TRBJ2-5; CDR3 protein: CASSWQGSVRETQYF; CDR3 DNA: TGTGCCAGCAGTTGGCAGGGCTCCGTTCGGGAGACCCAGTACTTC
clone size: once; V gene: TRBV4-3; D gene: NA; J gene: TRBJ1-1; CDR3 protein: CASSHRVGTGNTEAFF; CDR3 DNA: TGCGCCAGCAGCCATAGAGTAGGGACGGGGAACACTGAAGCTTTCTTT
clone size: NA; V gene: TRBV7-2; D gene: NA; J gene: TRBJ1-1; CDR3 protein: CASSPGGRVGTEAFF; CDR3 DNA: TGTGCCAGCAGCCCGGGGGGCAGGGTGGGCACTGAAGCTTTCTTT
clone size: once; V gene: TRBV19; D gene: NA; J gene: TRBJ1-5; CDR3 protein: CASSIWDGNQPQHF; CDR3 DNA: TGTGCCAGTAGTATATGGGACGGGAATCAGCCCCAGCATTTT
clone size: NA; V gene: TRBV7-9; D gene: NA; J gene: TRBJ2-5; CDR3 protein: CASSPTGRGGETQYF; CDR3 DNA: TGTGCCAGCAGCCCTACTGGCAGGGGTGGGGAGACCCAGTACTTC
clone size: NA; V gene: TRBV11-2; D gene: TRBD1; J gene: TRBJ1-3; CDR3 protein: CASSPYRGQGLGDTIYF; CDR3 DNA: TGTGCCAGCAGCCCCTACCGCGGACAGGGCTTAGGGGACACCATATATTTT
clone size: NA; V gene: TRBV9; D gene: NA; J gene: TRBJ1-2; CDR3 protein: CASSVQGESLGYTF; CDR3 DNA: TGTGCCAGCAGCGTCCAGGGTGAATCGTTAGGCTACACCTTC
clone size: NA; V gene: TRBV19; D gene: NA; J gene: TRBJ1-1; CDR3 protein: CASSLRRGGLMNTEAFF; CDR3 DNA: TGTGCCAGTAGTCTCCGTAGGGGCGGACTCATGAACACTGAAGCTTTCTTT
clone size: NA; V gene: TRBV14; D gene: TRBD2; J gene: TRBJ2-7; CDR3 protein: CASSPRGVFLSYEQYF; CDR3 DNA: TGTGCCAGCAGCCCTCGGGGGGTCTTCCTCTCCTACGAGCAGTACTTC
clone size: NA; V gene: TRBV7-2; D gene: NA; J gene: TRBJ1-2; CDR3 protein: CASSLDPVANYGYTF; CDR3 DNA: TGTGCCAGCAGCTTAGATCCCGTCGCGAACTATGGCTACACCTTC
clone size: NA; V gene: TRBV7-9; D gene: TRBD2; J gene: TRBJ2-1; CDR3 protein: CATAERGAYNEQFF; CDR3 DNA: TGTGCCACTGCCGAACGGGGGGCCTACAATGAGCAGTTCTTC
clone size: NA; V gene: TRBV6-5; D gene: NA; J gene: TRBJ2-3; CDR3 protein: CASSTGTTQYF; CDR3 DNA: TGTGCCAGCAGTACCGGGACTACGCAGTATTTT
clone size: NA; V gene: TRBV24-1; D gene: NA; J gene: TRBJ1-2; CDR3 protein: CATSDPGLADYGYTF; CDR3 DNA: TGTGCCACCAGTGATCCCGGATTAGCGGACTATGGCTACACCTTC
clone size: NA; V gene: TRBV5-4; D gene: TRBD2; J gene: TRBJ2-3; CDR3 protein: CASGSGGGGDTQYF; CDR3 DNA: TGTGCCAGCGGAAGCGGGGGAGGAGGAGATACGCAGTATTTT
clone size: NA; V gene: TRBV11-3; D gene: NA; J gene: TRBJ1-1; CDR3 protein: CASGPGYEAFF; CDR3 DNA: TGTGCCAGCGGTCCGGGGTACGAAGCTTTCTTT
clone size: NA; V gene: TRBV2; D gene: NA; J gene: TRBJ1-1; CDR3 protein: CACAENTEAFF; CDR3 DNA: TGTGCCTGTGCAGAGAACACTGAAGCTTTCTTT
clone size: NA; V gene: TRBV4-1; D gene: NA; J gene: TRBJ1-3; CDR3 protein: CASSLRGNSGNTIYF; CDR3 DNA: TGCGCCAGCAGCCTCCGGGGTAACTCTGGAAACACCATATATTTT
clone size: NA; V gene: TRBV5-6; D gene: NA; J gene: TRBJ2-1; CDR3 protein: CASSSLGGLRGAYNEQFF; CDR3 DNA: TGTGCCAGCAGCTCCCTTGGGGGCCTCCGCGGTGCCTACAATGAGCAGTTCTTC
clone size: once; V gene: TRBV2; D gene: TRBD1; J gene: TRBJ1-6; CDR3 protein: CASSPTDRAGNSPLHF; CDR3 DNA: TGTGCCAGCAGTCCCACCGACAGGGCTGGGAATTCACCCCTCCACTTT
clone size: NA; V gene: TRBV5-8; D gene: TRBD1; J gene: TRBJ2-7; CDR3 protein: CASSAGQGSDEQYF; CDR3 DNA: TGTGCCAGCAGCGCCGGACAGGGTTCGGACGAGCAGTACTTC
clone size: NA; V gene: TRBV3-1/TRBV3-2; D gene: TRBD1; J gene: TRBJ1-1; CDR3 protein: CASSQEWTGRSEAFF; CDR3 DNA: TGTGCCAGCAGCCAAGAGTGGACAGGGAGGTCTGAAGCTTTCTTT
clone size: NA; V gene: TRBV9; D gene: NA; J gene: TRBJ1-5; CDR3 protein: CASSSTGQENQPQHF; CDR3 DNA: TGTGCCAGCAGCTCCACGGGTCAGGAGAATCAGCCCCAGCATTTT
clone size: NA; V gene: TRBV5-1; D gene: NA; J gene: TRBJ2-1; CDR3 protein: CASSFVGAVNEQFF; CDR3 DNA: TGCGCCAGCAGCTTCGTTGGCGCGGTCAATGAGCAGTTCTTC
clone size: NA; V gene: TRBV6-5; D gene: TRBD1; J gene: TRBJ2-2; CDR3 protein: CASKLQGVVTGELFF; CDR3 DNA: TGTGCCAGCAAATTACAGGGGGTGGTCACCGGGGAGCTGTTTTTT
clone size: NA; V gene: TRBV3-1/TRBV3-2; D gene: NA; J gene: TRBJ2-2; CDR3 protein: CASSRGHIFNTGELFF; CDR3 DNA: TGTGCCAGCAGCCGAGGACACATTTTTAACACCGGGGAGCTGTTTTTT
clone size: NA; V gene: TRBV5-1; D gene: TRBD1; J gene: TRBJ1-2; CDR3 protein: CASSLTGVDYTF; CDR3 DNA: TGCGCCAGCAGCCTGACAGGGGTGGACTACACCTTC
clone size: NA; V gene: TRBV6-5; D gene: TRBD2; J gene: TRBJ2-3; CDR3 protein: CASMSGGAGADTQYF; CDR3 DNA: TGTGCCAGCATGTCCGGAGGAGCGGGAGCAGATACGCAGTATTTT
clone size: NA; V gene: TRBV21-1; D gene: NA; J gene: TRBJ1-2; CDR3 protein: CASPPLIGDRGRNNYGYTF; CDR3 DNA: TGTGCCAGCCCCCCCCTAATTGGGGACAGGGGACGCAATAACTATGGCTACACCTTC
clone size: NA; V gene: TRBV27; D gene: NA; J gene: TRBJ2-1; CDR3 protein: CASSPPSGGPRAEQFF; CDR3 DNA: TGTGCCAGCAGTCCCCCGAGTGGGGGGCCCCGGGCTGAGCAGTTCTTC
clone size: NA; V gene: TRBV7-3; D gene: TRBD2; J gene: TRBJ2-3; CDR3 protein: CASSKTSGTFTDTQYF; CDR3 DNA: TGTGCCAGCAGTAAGACTAGCGGAACATTCACAGATACGCAGTATTTT
clone size: NA; V gene: TRBV13; D gene: NA; J gene: TRBJ1-2; CDR3 protein: CASSPRKRDARHYGYTF; CDR3 DNA: TGTGCCAGCAGCCCGAGAAAGAGGGATGCCCGGCACTATGGCTACACCTTC
clone size: NA; V gene: TRBV7-9; D gene: TRBD1; J gene: TRBJ1-2; CDR3 protein: CASVGTGVSGYGYTF; CDR3 DNA: TGTGCCAGCGTGGGGACAGGTGTTAGTGGCTATGGCTACACCTTC
clone size: few; V gene: TRBV6-6; D gene: NA; J gene: TRBJ2-2; CDR3 protein: CASSYAANTGELFF; CDR3 DNA: TGTGCCAGCAGTTACGCTGCGAACACCGGGGAGCTGTTTTTT